A single sample is the source of the 12 T cell receptor beta chains below, sequenced in a study of blood T cells in healthy people across ages. Next came a second PCR, run for about 7 to 12 cycles, which used a sample-barcoded 5' primer along with a J-beta primer mix. MiXCR, run by TCRdb on the 5' RACE reads, gives a single entry per CDR3 protein. Among fewer than 700,000 distinct CDR3 sequences, over 40% were seen once, and the ten largest hold around 32%. Sequences were obtained from blood. The receptor source for this set is an elderly man in good health.

This clonotype was counted only a few times. This could be a read error, since a much larger clone is one nucleotide away. J is TRBJ2-1 and V is TRBV4-3; D gene uncertain. Trimming shortened V by 4 bases and J by 13 bases, and 23 bases separated the two germline ends. The CDR3 is made up of 15 amino acids. The germline V gene encodes CDR1 LGHNA and CDR2 YSLEER. The CDR3 DNA reads as TGCGCCAGCAGCCTCAGGAGCAACCCCCGTGAGACCCAGTTCTTC. It specifies CASSLRSNPRETQFF.

This chain connects TRBV25-1 to TRBJ2-5; TRBD1 matches at 7 bases. Germline V lookup: CDR1 MGHDK, CDR2 SYGVNS. Losses at the gene ends were 5 bases for V and 5 bases for J; bases not matched to a gene: 8. The CDR3 runs to 14 residues. CDR3 sequence reads: CASSFPTGTETQYF. The DNA of the CDR3 is TGTGCCAGCAGTTTCCCGACAGGGACGGAGACCCAGTACTTC.

The chain recombines TRBV3-1 with TRBJ2-2; D not resolved. The CDR3 is 16 residues long. The germline CDR1 and CDR2 sequences are LGHDT and YNNKEL (reference sequence). With 6 bases removed from V and 3 bases from J, the gap between germline ends came to 17 bases. In DNA, the CDR3 is TGTGCCAGCAGTCCAAGGACCGGCCGGGACACCGGGGAGCTGTTTTTT. Translation: CASSPRTGRDTGELFF.

This clonotype came up a few times. The chain links TRBV15 to TRBJ2-1; D not certain. This CDR3 has 15 amino acids. The ends were cut back, 0 bases at V and 6 bases at J, with 12 bases in the middle. Per the germline V gene, CDR1 is LNHNV and CDR2 is YYDKDF (reference sequence). CDR3 sequence reads: CATSREKARVNEQFF. CDR3 nucleotide sequence: TGTGCCACCAGCAGAGAGAAGGCTAGGGTCAATGAGCAGTTCTTC.

Regarding this clonotype: A much bigger clone sits one base away, suggesting this may be a read error. CDR3 sequence (DNA): TGTGCCGCAGCTCTGGGACTAGCAGAAAACAATGAGCAGTACTTC. This translates into CAAALGLAENNEQYF. The chain links TRBV10-3 to TRBJ2-5; 9 bases are shared with TRBD2. CDR1 is ENHRY, CDR2 SYGVKD, per germline. The V gene end was trimmed by 11 bases and the J gene end by 11 bases; junction bases not matched to a gene: 21. This CDR3 contains 15 residues.

The chain combines TRBV5-1 with TRBJ2-3, with D hard to call. This CDR3 is built from 14 residues. Germline assignment: CDR1 SGHRS and CDR2 YFSETQ. V was clipped by 4 bases and J by 2 bases, with 11 bases between them. The CDR3 DNA sequence: TGCGCCAGCAGCGTGGTCAAACCCACAGATACGCAGTATTTT. It translates to CASSVVKPTDTQYF.

The V and J genes are TRBV7-6 and TRBJ2-7; D is ambiguous. V lost 0 bases, J lost 0 bases, and 6 bases lay in between. Germline V gives CDR1 SGHVS, CDR2 FNYEAQ. This CDR3 region has 14 residues. CDR3 bases: TGTGCCAGCAGCTTAGCGTTGAGCTCCTACGAGCAGTACTTC. This translates into CASSLALSSYEQYF.

Ten or more counts support this clonotype. This sequence joins TRBV4-1 and TRBJ2-3; unclear D gene. The CDR3 spans 14 residues. Germline V gene data show CDR1 as MGHRA and CDR2 as YSYEKL. Trimming took off 2 bases at V and 0 bases at J, with 6 bases between the two ends. The CDR3 loop is CASSQKTSTDTQYF. CDR3 in DNA: TGCGCCAGCAGCCAAAAGACGAGCACAGATACGCAGTATTTT.

V usage is TRBV6-2 or TRBV6-3 and J usage is TRBJ2-1, with 10 bases lining up with TRBD2. This CDR3 has 16 residues. J lost 5 bases, V lost 6 bases, and 10 bases had no gene match. Germline V CDR1 and CDR2: MNHEY, SVGEGT. The CDR3 DNA is TGTGCCAGCAGGACCTTTCTAGCGGGAGACAACAATGAGCAGTTCTTC. Translated, it gives CASRTFLAGDNNEQFF.

Points on this clonotype: It may be a read error: a sequence one base away is much more abundant. The chain employs TRBV7-2 and TRBJ2-3; D not resolved. The CDR3 covers 14 residues. Germline assignment: CDR1 SGHTA and CDR2 FQGNSA. CDR3 amino acids: CASSPPIAADMQYF. The CDR3 DNA reads as TGTGCCAGCAGCCCCCCCATCGCGGCGGATATGCAGTATTTT.

V gene TRBV5-6 combines with J gene TRBJ1-2; no clear D. This CDR3 comprises 13 residues. The germline gives CDR1 SGHDT, CDR2 YYEEEE. Deletions cut 4 bases from V and 13 bases from J, with 20 bases between. For the CDR3, the DNA is TGTGCCAGCAGCCTCAATCTCGACGGCACAACCACCTTC. It specifies CASSLNLDGTTTF.

This clonotype was observed at least ten times. The gene calls are TRBV29-1 and TRBJ1-2; D is uncertain. The V gene lost 2 bases and the J gene lost 7 bases, with 11 bases spanning the gap. Germline-derived CDR1 and CDR2 are SQVTM and ANQGSEA. This CDR3 has 12 amino acids. The DNA of the CDR3 is TGCAGCGTTGAACGGACGGGAACTGGCTACACCTTC. Its translation: CSVERTGTGYTF.